One sample yielded the 28 T cell receptor beta chains listed below, sequenced in a study of cytomegalovirus exposure and HLA in healthy donors. This PCR relied on a set of 60 Vbeta primers and 13 Jbeta primers. Method: immunoSEQ multiplex PCR; TCRdb's copy keeps in-frame clones and lacks some. In the table there are over 150,000 clones, around 68% of which are singletons. Sequencing was done on a sample of PBMCs. The receptor source for this set is a man in his fifties in good health and CMV-seronegative.

CDR3 nucleotide sequence: TGTGCCAGCGGGCAGACAAATAGCAATCAGCCCCAGCATTTT. Translating it yields CASGQTNSNQPQHF. The genes are TRBV2 and TRBJ1-5; D call uncertain. The germline V and J ends were trimmed by 8 bases and 0 bases, with 11 bases remaining between them. The CDR3 totals 14 residues. Germline lookup yields CDR1 SNHLY and CDR2 FYNNEI.

The V and J genes are TRBV2 and TRBJ1-2, with D unclear. CDR1 is SNHLY and CDR2 is FYNNEI in the germline V gene. The length of the CDR3 is 14 residues. V was shortened by 8 bases and J by 7 bases, with 20 bases between the two germline ends. This chain's CDR3 is CASSTSEGHGGYTF. The CDR3 DNA sequence: TGTGCCAGCTCAACTTCCGAGGGCCATGGTGGCTACACCTTC.

This clone occurred a few times. V is TRBV18 and J is TRBJ2-3; TRBD1 aligns across 11 bases. J lost 1 base, V lost 3 bases, and 3 bases had no gene match. Germline V CDR1 and CDR2: KGHSH, LQKENI. This CDR3 has 16 amino acids. The CDR3 reads CASSPDRGLGTDTQYF. DNA of the CDR3: TGTGCCAGCTCACCGGACAGGGGGCTAGGCACAGATACGCAGTATTTT.

The rearrangement links TRBV5-4 to TRBJ2-1; 12 nucleotides agree with TRBD2. Germline lookup yields CDR1 SGHNT and CDR2 YYREEE (reference sequence). The CDR3 is made up of 17 amino acids. V trimming: 0 bases; J trimming: 5 bases; junction bases outside the gene matches: 6. The CDR3 sequence is CASSLDLLAGGHNEQFF. The CDR3 DNA reads as TGTGCCAGCAGCTTGGATCTCCTAGCGGGGGGGCACAATGAGCAGTTCTTC.

This chain uses TRBV28 with TRBJ1-1; 8 nucleotides match TRBD1. CDR3 length: 17 amino acids. J gave up 3 bases and V 5 bases, and 14 bases lay outside the gene matches. Germline CDR1 is MDHEN and CDR2 is SYDVKM. The CDR3 DNA is TGTGCCAGCAGTGTGCAGAGGACAGGGCCATCCTACACTGAAGCTTTCTTT. Its protein product is CASSVQRTGPSYTEAFF.

This clone appeared a single time. The chain employs TRBV11-2 and TRBJ2-1; TRBD1 is a possible D gene (6 bases). From germline, CDR1 is SGHAT and CDR2 FQNNGV. The length of the CDR3 is 16 residues. The ends were cut back, 5 bases at V and 0 bases at J, with 14 bases in the middle. Written as DNA, the CDR3 is TGTGCCAGCAGCCCCTTGACAGGCCACTCCTACAATGAGCAGTTCTTC. Its translation: CASSPLTGHSYNEQFF.

J is TRBJ1-1 and V is TRBV5-1, with D tentatively TRBD1 (6 bases). The CDR3 extends over 16 amino acids. The V end lost 1 base, the J end lost 1 base, and 14 bases lay between the germline ends. CDR1 and CDR2 from the germline V gene are SGHRS and YFSETQ. CDR3 DNA sequence: TGCGCCAGCAGCTTGCGTCCCACGACAGGGAACACTGAAGCTTTCTTT. Encoded protein: CASSLRPTTGNTEAFF.

V gene TRBV5-5 combines with J gene TRBJ2-3; D unclear. Germline loops: CDR1 SGHKS, CDR2 YYEKEE (reference sequence). This CDR3 is built from 11 residues. V gave up 4 bases and J gave up 3 bases, with 3 bases separating them. The CDR3 DNA follows: TGTGCCAGCAGCCAAACAGATACGCAGTATTTT. It encodes CASSQTDTQYF.

On this clone itself: Other DNA sequences in the same sample also yield this CDR3. The chain links TRBV7-9 to TRBJ2-1; TRBD2 matches 11 bases. V shed 5 bases and J 4 bases; nucleotides not matched to a gene: 4. CDR3 length: 15 amino acids. In germline, CDR1 is SEHNR, CDR2 FQNEAQ (reference sequence). The CDR3: CASSHGLAGYNEQFF. CDR3 DNA: TGTGCCAGCAGCCACGGACTAGCGGGTTACAATGAGCAGTTCTTC.

CDR3 region: CASSGTGEEKLFF. The CDR3 bases are TGCGCCAGCTCCGGGACAGGGGAGGAAAAACTGTTTTTT. The chain has TRBV5-1 and TRBJ1-4; 10 bases are shared with TRBD1. Trimming cost V 7 bases and J 8 bases; bases outside gene matches: 5. The CDR3 is 13 residues long. The V gene's germline CDR1 is SGHRS and CDR2 YFSETQ.

The chain is built from TRBV6-1 and TRBJ2-4, with TRBD2 matching over 8 bases. CDR1 is MNHNS and CDR2 is SASEGT in the germline V gene. V shed 3 bases and J 2 bases; nucleotides not matched to a gene: 6. This CDR3 is built from 16 residues. CDR3 amino acids: CASSELGGGPKNIQYF. The CDR3 coding sequence is TGTGCCAGCAGTGAGCTCGGCGGGGGGCCCAAAAACATTCAGTACTTC.

The chain uses TRBV28 and TRBJ2-1, with 9 bases aligning to TRBD1. The germline V gene encodes CDR1 MDHEN and CDR2 SYDVKM. This CDR3 has 14 residues. V gave up 5 bases and J gave up 10 bases; unmatched junction bases: 9. Here the CDR3 DNA reads TGTGCCAGCAGTGTACAGGGGGCGCGGGTGGAGCAGTTCTTC. As protein: CASSVQGARVEQFF.

The CDR3 coding sequence is TGTGCCATCAGTGAGTCGAAAACGGCAGGTCAAGAGACCCAGTACTTC. Translated: CAISESKTAGQETQYF. The chain has TRBV10-3 and TRBJ2-5; D gene unclear. Trimming stripped 0 bases from V and 2 bases from J, with 13 bases between. CDR1 ENHRY and CDR2 SYGVKD come from the germline V gene. CDR3 length equals 16 residues.

V gene TRBV27 combines with J gene TRBJ1-5; 7 positions agree with TRBD1. Germline lookup yields CDR1 MNHEY and CDR2 SMNVEV (reference sequence). Trimming at V came to 5 bases and at J to 5 bases, leaving 6 bases not matched to a gene. This CDR3 contains 14 residues. CDR3 protein: CASSAQGLHQPQHF. CDR3 bases: TGTGCCAGCAGTGCACAGGGGCTCCATCAGCCCCAGCATTTT.

This chain joins TRBV7-3 and TRBJ2-5; TRBD2 matches at 7 bases. CDR1 is SGHTA, CDR2 FQGTGA, per germline. V shed 6 bases, J shed 5 bases, and the junction held 9 bases outside the gene matches. The CDR3 is made up of 14 amino acids. The CDR3 loop is CASSPLGGLETQYF. Written as DNA, the CDR3 is TGTGCCAGCAGTCCTCTGGGAGGGTTGGAGACCCAGTACTTC.

This clone showed up just a few times. The CDR3 bases are TGTGCCAGCAGCGCCGACAGTAATTCACCCCTCCACTTT. Its protein is CASSADSNSPLHF. J is TRBJ1-6 and V is TRBV9, with D possibly being TRBD1 (5 bases). The CDR3 consists of 13 residues. Trimming pared 3 bases from V and 6 bases from J, leaving 7 bases between. In germline, CDR1 is SGDLS, CDR2 YYNGEE.

This chain links TRBV19 with TRBJ1-2, with TRBD1 identical over 11 bases. CDR3 length equals 17 residues. CDR1 LNHDA and CDR2 SQIVND come from the germline V gene (reference sequence). Trimming cost V 3 bases and J 7 bases; bases outside gene matches: 13. The CDR3 loop reads CASSIGIFGQGAGGYTF. The CDR3 region has the DNA TGTGCCAGTAGTATTGGAATTTTCGGACAGGGGGCGGGTGGCTACACCTTC. Supplemented by reference TRBV19 and TRBJ1-2, the full variable domain reads DGGITQSPKYLFRKEGQNVTLSCEQNLNHDAMYWYRQDPGQGLRLIYYSQIVNDFQKGDIAEGYSVSREKKESFPLTVTSAQKNPTAFYLCASSIGIFGQGAGGYTFGSGTRLTVV.

In its sample, this clone was seen once. This chain uses TRBV18 with TRBJ2-7; 9 bases are a match to TRBD1. The V and J ends lost 8 bases and 3 bases, in that order; junction bases with no gene match: 8. The CDR3 totals 14 residues. CDR1 KGHSH and CDR2 LQKENI come from the germline V gene. CDR3 DNA: TGTGCCAGCGCTCCGGGACAGGGAGTCTACGAGCAGTACTTC. Translation: CASAPGQGVYEQYF.

The chain links TRBV6-1 to TRBJ2-5; 8 bases fit TRBD1. This CDR3 contains 14 residues. The V gene end was trimmed by 10 bases and the J gene end by 5 bases; junction bases not matched to a gene: 12. The germline CDR1 and CDR2 sequences are MNHNS and SASEGT. CDR3 residues: CATSESRGLETQYF. The CDR3 nucleotides are TGTGCCACCTCTGAGAGCAGGGGGCTCGAGACCCAGTACTTC.

A few counts support this clone. The chain couples TRBV6-6 to TRBJ1-5; TRBD1 matches at 9 bases. CDR3 length equals 14 residues. V lost 6 bases and J lost 1; bases outside the gene matches: 1. Per the germline V gene, CDR1 is MNHNY and CDR2 is SVGAGI (reference sequence). The CDR3 loop reads CASSGQGSNQPQHF. The CDR3 DNA reads TGTGCCAGCAGCGGACAGGGGAGCAATCAGCCCCAGCATTTT.

V gene TRBV11-2 combines with J gene TRBJ2-7; 9 bases fit TRBD2. V was clipped by 2 bases and J by 5 bases; unmatched bases: 7. Germline assignment: CDR1 SGHAT and CDR2 FQNNGV. This CDR3 spans 15 amino acids. CDR3 sequence (DNA): TGTGCCAGCAGCTTATATGGCGGGGGGGGAGACGAGCAGTACTTC. As protein: CASSLYGGGGDEQYF. The full variable domain, rest sourced from reference TRBV11-2 and TRBJ2-7, is EAGVAQSPRYKIIEKRQSVAFWCNPISGHATLYWYQQILGQGPKLLIQFQNNGVVDDSQLPKDRFSAERLKGVDSTLKIQPAKLEDSAVYLCASSLYGGGGDEQYFGPGTRLTVT.

This rearrangement joins TRBV7-6 to TRBJ2-7, with TRBD1 matching over 8 bases. The CDR3 is 19 residues long. Losses at the gene ends were 0 bases for V and 7 bases for J; bases not matched to a gene: 20. Germline CDR1 SGHVS, CDR2 FNYEAQ. This CDR3 is CASSLAPPSPLGQGKEQYF. CDR3 DNA sequence: TGTGCCAGCAGCTTAGCTCCCCCGTCCCCCCTAGGACAGGGCAAGGAGCAGTACTTC. Using reference TRBV7-6 and TRBJ2-7 for the parts outside the CDR3, the full variable domain is GAGVSQSPRYKVTKRGQDVALRCDPISGHVSLYWYRQALGQGPEFLTYFNYEAQQDKSGLPNDRFSAERPEGSISTLTIQRTEQRDSAMYRCASSLAPPSPLGQGKEQYFGPGTRLTVT.

The chain combines TRBV27 with TRBJ2-2, with TRBD2 identical over 14 bases. From germline, CDR1 is MNHEY and CDR2 SMNVEV (reference sequence). The CDR3 contains 18 residues. Trimming took 8 bases from V and 2 from J; bases not matched to a gene: 10. The CDR3 DNA follows: TGTGCCAGCGGGGGGTCCGGGACTAGCGGGGGTAACACCGGGGAGCTGTTTTTT. This translates into CASGGSGTSGGNTGELFF.

This clone has only a few counts. Without the conserved terminal phenylalanine or tryptophan, this CDR3 likely stems from a read error. The chain employs TRBV10-3 and TRBJ1-6, with 8 bases identical to TRBD1. Germline lookup yields CDR1 ENHRY and CDR2 SYGVKD. The J segment lost 9 bases and the V segment lost 2 bases, leaving 6 bases of the junction unmatched. CDR3 length: 15 amino acids. DNA for the CDR3: TGTGCCATCAGTGAGGGACAGGGTCGCTCTTCACCCCTCCACCTT. Encoded protein: CAISEGQGRSSPLHL.

The sample holds a few counts of this clone. This chain connects TRBV25-1 to TRBJ1-5; 7 positions match TRBD1. This CDR3 contains 15 residues. The germline V gene has CDR1 MGHDK and CDR2 SYGVNS. V was clipped by 0 bases and J by 5 bases; unmatched bases: 4. CDR3 DNA sequence: TGTGCCAGCAGTGAATATGGGCAGGGGGATCAGCCCCAGCATTTT. Translating gives CASSEYGQGDQPQHF.

This clone occurred once. The rearrangement uses TRBV28 and TRBJ2-4, with TRBD2 as a possible D gene (6 bases). Trimming pared 7 bases from V and 7 bases from J, leaving 17 bases between. Per germline, CDR1 MDHEN and CDR2 SYDVKM. The CDR3 extends over 14 amino acids. The CDR3 region is CASKGGELRNIQYF. The DNA for the CDR3 is TGTGCCAGCAAGGGCGGGGAGCTTCGGAACATTCAGTACTTC.

The chain joins TRBV7-8 to TRBJ2-1; 9 nucleotides match TRBD1. Trimming at V came to 5 bases and at J to 0 bases, leaving 5 bases not matched to a gene. The CDR3 runs to 16 residues. The germline V gene has CDR1 SGHVS and CDR2 FQNEAQ. This CDR3 is CASSMTGGSSYNEQFF. The CDR3 DNA reads TGTGCCAGCAGCATGACAGGGGGTAGCTCCTACAATGAGCAGTTCTTC.

This sequence joins TRBV6-5 and TRBJ1-5; unclear D gene. Germline V gene lookup returns CDR1 MNHEY and CDR2 SVGAGI. V shed 9 bases and J shed 4 bases, with 10 bases lying between them. The CDR3 has 12 amino acids. CDR3 in DNA: TGTGCCAGTAAGACGGGGAATCAGCCCCAGCATTTT. Its protein product is CASKTGNQPQHF.